This T cell receptor (beta chain) was found in a study of shared clonotypes between healthy human individuals. Positive CCR7 selection of CD45RO-negative cells yielded the naive CD8 cells, and terminally differentiated effector memory CD45RA+ cells were excluded. TCRdb keeps only in-frame clones here, not all; method: immunoSEQ multiplex PCR. This table holds millions of clones, 90% to 95% found once. Study outcomes and limitations: Among donors, the sharing of clonotypes was expected to be influenced by sequencing depth.

V was trimmed by 4 bases and J by 0 bases, leaving 16 bases between them. The CDR3 runs 16 residues. Germline V CDR1 and CDR2: MNHNS, SASEGT. Of note for this clone: The antigen remains unidentified.

The J gene is TRBJ2-7, the V gene TRBV6-1; D may be TRBD2 (8 bases). The receptor was isolated from a man younger than 30 in good health. Some clones in this sample may be carry-over from other donors' samples. Sequencing was carried out using naive CD8+ T cells from PBMCs. CDR3 amino acids: CASSAREGAISYEQYF. Written as DNA, the CDR3 is TGTGCCAGCAGTGCCCGGGAGGGGGCCATCTCCTACGAGCAGTACTTC.